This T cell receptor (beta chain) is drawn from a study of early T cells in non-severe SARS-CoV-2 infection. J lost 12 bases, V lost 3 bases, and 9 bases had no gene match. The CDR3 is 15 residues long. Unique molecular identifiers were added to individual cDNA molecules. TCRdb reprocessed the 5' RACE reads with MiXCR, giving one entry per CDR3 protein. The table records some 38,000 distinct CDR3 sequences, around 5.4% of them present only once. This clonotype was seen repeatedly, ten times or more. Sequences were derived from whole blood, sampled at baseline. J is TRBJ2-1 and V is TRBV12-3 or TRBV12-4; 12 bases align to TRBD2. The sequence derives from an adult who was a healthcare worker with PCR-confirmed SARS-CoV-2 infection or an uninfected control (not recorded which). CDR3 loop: CASSLGPTSGGGQFF. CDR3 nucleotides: TGTGCCAGCAGTTTGGGCCCGACTAGCGGGGGTGGGCAGTTCTTC.